This T cell receptor (beta chain) was identified during a study of OX40 agonist ivuxolimab in advanced cancers. About the research overall: Subjects had a mean age of about 60 years, with a range of 23 to 79; just over 80% were male. Findings and caveats of the study: Clonal expansion was seen in CD4+ and CD8+ blood T cells by week 6 at 0.1 to 3.0 mg/kg. Certain nonresponders additionally had low normalized T-cell clonal expansion.

TCRdb keeps only in-frame clones here, not all; method: immunoSEQ multiplex PCR. The sample lists roughly 57,000 clones, 70% to 85% occurring once. Per germline, CDR1 SGHNT and CDR2 YYREEE (reference sequence). This CDR3 region has 14 residues. The ends were cut back, 2 bases at V and 7 bases at J, with 10 bases in the middle. A few counts support this clone. Its antigen is undetermined. The sequencing used CD4+ or CD8+ T cells sorted from blood, collected in a trial of the OX40 agonist ivuxolimab. This chain uses TRBV5-4 with TRBJ1-6; no clear D. The TCR was taken from an adult with an advanced solid tumor such as melanoma, head and neck, liver or kidney cancer. The CDR3 nucleotides are TGTGCCAGCAGCTTAGAGCGGCCGAATTCACCCCTCCACTTT. Protein sequence: CASSLERPNSPLHF.